These 2 T cell receptor beta chains originate from one sample sequenced in a study of CD8 T cells in ankylosing spondylitis. Overall study findings and caveats: Roughly eight highly homologous variants made up a TCR beta motif, and this motif appeared characteristic of ankylosing spondylitis blood.

For these TCRs, the target antigens are not known. TCRdb passed the 5' RACE reads through MiXCR, listing each CDR3 protein once. The sample lists 650,000 to 800,000 distinct CDR3 sequences, roughly 20% occurring once. Sequencing was done on a sample of blood, either unsorted or a sorted T cell fraction (not recorded which). These receptors were obtained from a male donor with ankylosing spondylitis.

The chain employs TRBV27 and TRBJ1-5; D remains unclear. The CDR3 has 13 amino acids. Germline loops: CDR1 MNHEY, CDR2 SMNVEV (reference sequence). Trimming left V 2 bases short and J 4 bases short, with 6 bases between. CDR3 sequence reads: CASSLAWNQPQHF. The CDR3 DNA follows: TGTGCCAGCAGTTTAGCCTGGAATCAGCCCCAGCATTTT.

This clonotype has only a few counts. The rearrangement uses TRBV20-1 and TRBJ2-7; 11 bases fit TRBD2. Germline CDR1 DFQATT, CDR2 SNEGSKA (reference sequence). This CDR3 region has 17 residues. V gave up 0 bases and J gave up 4 bases; unmatched junction bases: 11. CDR3 amino acids: CSARDDFSGGAWYEQYF. CDR3 in DNA: TGCAGTGCTAGAGATGACTTTAGCGGGGGGGCCTGGTACGAGCAGTACTTC.